A single sample is the source of the 10 T cell receptor beta chains below, sequenced in a study of CD8 T cells in Susac syndrome. Random hexamers were used to reverse transcribe the RNA input (about 0.5 to 1 ug). One entry per CDR3 protein, called by TCRdb with MiXCR from the immunoSEQ multiplex PCR reads. The sample consists of some 300,000 distinct CDR3 sequences, around 84% of them appearing once. Material for sequencing was CD8+ T cells from PBMCs. The receptors shown here come from a human donor with multiple sclerosis.

This chain connects TRBV5-6 to TRBJ2-1; TRBD2 might be the D (5 bases). The CDR3 runs to 13 residues. Trimming left V 4 bases short and J 7 bases short, with 12 bases between. Germline V gene lookup returns CDR1 SGHDT and CDR2 YYEEEE. The CDR3 here is CASSPLALNEQFF. The CDR3 DNA reads TGTGCCAGCAGCCCTTTAGCGTTGAATGAGCAGTTCTTC.

V usage is TRBV19 and J usage is TRBJ2-2, with D perhaps matching TRBD1 or TRBD2 (6 bases each). V lost 7 bases, J lost 4 bases, and 16 bases lay in between. Germline CDR1 is LNHDA and CDR2 is SQIVND (reference sequence). This CDR3 spans 15 amino acids. CDR3 in amino acids: CASTIGGSPTGELFF. CDR3 bases: TGTGCCAGTACCATAGGGGGGAGTCCCACCGGGGAGCTGTTTTTT.

The V gene is TRBV12-3 or TRBV12-4, the J gene TRBJ1-4; no clear D gene. Trimming removed 3 bases at V and 5 bases at J, with 10 bases between. This CDR3 comprises 14 residues. CDR3 amino acids: CASSLNGLNEKLFF. The CDR3 DNA sequence: TGTGCCAGCAGTTTGAACGGATTAAATGAAAAACTGTTTTTT.

J is TRBJ2-3 and V is TRBV19; 7 bases are shared with TRBD1. The CDR3 is 14 amino acids. V was clipped by 5 bases and J by 4 bases; unmatched bases: 6. The germline CDR1 and CDR2 sequences are LNHDA and SQIVND (reference sequence). The CDR3: CASSPLTGSDTQYF. The CDR3 DNA reads as TGTGCCAGTAGTCCGCTGACAGGGTCAGATACGCAGTATTTT.

This clonotype was detected a few times. The V gene is TRBV6-1, the J gene TRBJ1-2, with TRBD1 matching over 7 bases. The CDR3 loop spans 14 amino acids. Losses at the gene ends were 6 bases for V and 4 bases for J; bases not matched to a gene: 8. Per the germline V gene, CDR1 is MNHNS and CDR2 is SASEGT. The CDR3 DNA sequence: TGTGCCAGCAGCCCGGACAGGTCCATCTATGGCTACACCTTC. As protein: CASSPDRSIYGYTF.

The chain recombines TRBV12-3 or TRBV12-4 with TRBJ2-2, with D tentatively TRBD1 (6 bases). There are 16 residues in the CDR3. V dropped 5 bases and J dropped 4 bases, with 17 bases sitting between them. CDR3 loop: CASSGFIRGSTGELFF. CDR3 DNA: TGTGCCAGCAGTGGATTCATCAGGGGAAGCACCGGGGAGCTGTTTTTT.

This clonotype was counted between two and nine times. This rearrangement joins TRBV25-1 to TRBJ1-2, with D perhaps TRBD1 (5 bases). CDR1 and CDR2 from the germline V gene are MGHDK and SYGVNS. Trimming shortened V by 8 bases and J by 6 bases, and 7 bases separated the two germline ends. This CDR3 is 10 amino acids long. The CDR3 nucleotides are TGTGCCAGCCGGGACCATGGCTACACCTTC. Its translation is CASRDHGYTF.

This rearrangement joins TRBV6-5 to TRBJ2-1; 8 bases fit TRBD2. The CDR3 contains 13 residues. The junction had 4 bases not matched to a gene; V was cut back by 6 bases and J by 6 bases. The germline gives CDR1 MNHEY, CDR2 SVGAGI. Here the CDR3 DNA reads TGTGCCAGCAGCTACGGGAGGGGCAATGAGCAGTTCTTC. It codes for CASSYGRGNEQFF.

The chain combines TRBV20-1 with TRBJ2-3; D remains ambiguous. V lost 1 base to trimming and J lost 3 bases, with 8 bases between them. Germline lookup yields CDR1 DFQATT and CDR2 SNEGSKA (reference sequence). This CDR3 is 13 amino acids long. CDR3 protein: CSARGPLTDTQYF. In nucleotides, the CDR3 is TGCAGTGCTAGAGGACCACTAACAGATACGCAGTATTTT.

A few counts support this clonotype. The gene calls are TRBV13 and TRBJ2-7, with 9 bases lining up with TRBD1. The CDR3 runs 13 residues. V lost 5 bases to trimming and J lost 2 bases; unmatched junction nucleotides: 1. The V gene's germline CDR1 is PRHDT and CDR2 FYEKMQ (reference sequence). The CDR3 loop is CASSRDRAYEQYF. CDR3 DNA sequence: TGTGCCAGCAGCCGGGACAGGGCCTACGAGCAGTACTTC.